This T cell receptor beta chain was found in a study of cytomegalovirus exposure and HLA in healthy donors. Study conclusions and caveats: The authors considered a cluster of highly shared sequence variants likely to be a sequencing artifact. TCR beta V- and J-gene trimming, according to a later analysis, was linked to a missense DCLRE1C variant. From TCR beta sequences, most subjects' HLA-A and HLA-B alleles were reportedly predicted accurately.

Amplification used 60 Vbeta primers and 13 Jbeta primers. Repertoires were generated with immunoSEQ multiplex PCR, while TCRdb's copy carries only in-frame clones and drops some. The sample lists 150,000 or so clones; roughly three quarters were seen once. V lost 0 bases to trimming and J lost 5 bases, with 13 bases between them. Germline CDR1 reads MGHRA; CDR2 reads YSYEKL. The length of the CDR3 is 15 residues. As concerns this clone: Its antigen remains unknown.

The sequence was obtained from a woman in her thirties or forties in good health and CMV-seronegative. Sequencing was performed on PBMCs. This chain connects TRBV4-1 to TRBJ1-2; weak D call: TRBD1 (5 bases). This CDR3 is CASSQDGAGKYGYTF. CDR3 in DNA: TGCGCCAGCAGCCAAGATGGGGCAGGGAAGTATGGCTACACCTTC.